A single sample gave rise to the 26 T cell receptor beta chains below, sequenced in a study of blood T cell repertoires in COVID-19 (TCRdb year 2020). The protocol used for the library was the immunoSEQ multiplex PCR assay. Here the immuneACCESS table is served through TCRdb, limited to in-frame sequences with V and J called. Missing clones are a known gap in these copies; in checked studies unresolved V genes cover under half, and the rest lacks a known reason. The sample table contains 87,000 or so clones; only one count was recorded for 80% to 90% of them. 11% of the sample rests with the top ten. Sequences were obtained from peripheral blood. The receptor source for this set is an elderly man with acute or convalescent COVID-19.

The chain couples TRBV12-5 to TRBJ2-3; 8 nucleotides agree with TRBD1. This CDR3 comprises 13 residues. CDR1 is LGHNT and CDR2 is FRNRAP in the germline V gene. J lost 8 bases, V lost 1 base, and 2 bases had no gene match. CDR3 in amino acids: CASGLEQGGTQYF. In DNA, the CDR3 is TGTGCTAGTGGTTTGGAACAGGGGGGTACGCAGTATTTT.

In this sample, this clone turned up once. The gene calls are TRBV4-2 and TRBJ2-1; D uncertain. CDR3 length: 15 amino acids. Trimming removed 4 bases at V and 0 bases at J, with 10 bases between. The V gene's germline CDR1 is LGHNA and CDR2 YNFKEQ. This CDR3 is CASSPSRSSYNEQFF. As DNA, the CDR3 is TGTGCCAGCAGCCCGAGCCGAAGCTCCTACAATGAGCAGTTCTTC.

The chain joins TRBV27 to TRBJ2-7; 8 positions match TRBD2. Germline CDR1 MNHEY, CDR2 SMNVEV (reference sequence). V lost 3 bases and J lost 3; bases outside the gene matches: 16. The length of the CDR3 is 18 residues. Here the CDR3 reads CASSFRGDYTGTSYEQYF. CDR3 bases: TGTGCCAGCAGTTTCCGGGGGGACTACACCGGGACTAGCTACGAGCAGTACTTC.

The gene calls are TRBV30 and TRBJ2-1, with 8 positions matching TRBD2. Germline V CDR1 and CDR2: GTSNPN, SVGIG (reference sequence). J was trimmed by 4 bases and V by 4 bases; bases with no gene match: 0. This CDR3 is 12 amino acids long. In DNA form, the CDR3 reads TGTGCCTGGACTAGCGGGTACAATGAGCAGTTCTTC. Its protein is CAWTSGYNEQFF.

The chain joins TRBV6-5 to TRBJ2-1; 13 nucleotides match TRBD2. The germline V gene encodes CDR1 MNHEY and CDR2 SVGAGI. CDR3 length: 15 amino acids. J lost 10 bases, V lost 2 bases, and 5 bases had no gene match. The CDR3 bases are TGTGCCAGCAGTTACAGGGGACTAGCGGGATACGAGCAGTTCTTC. This encodes CASSYRGLAGYEQFF.

This clone occurred once. The chain recombines TRBV20-1 with TRBJ2-2; D gene ambiguous. The ends were cut back, 3 bases at V and 6 bases at J, with 5 bases in the middle. Per germline, CDR1 DFQATT and CDR2 SNEGSKA (reference sequence). The CDR3 runs to 11 residues. CDR3 coding DNA: TGCAGTGCTAGGGCCCCCGGGGAGCTGTTTTTT. Protein sequence: CSARAPGELFF.

The chain is built from TRBV7-3 and TRBJ2-3; TRBD1 matches 9 bases. Germline CDR1 is SGHTA and CDR2 is FQGTGA. After removal of 5 bases from V and 1 base from J, the junction contained 7 bases not matched to a gene. There are 16 residues in the CDR3. CDR3 protein: CASSLTGGWGTDTQYF. For the CDR3, the DNA is TGTGCCAGCAGCCTGACAGGGGGATGGGGCACAGATACGCAGTATTTT.

The CDR3 DNA follows: TGTGCCAGCAGCTTAGGGCCTAGCGGTTCATCCTACGAGCAGTACTTC. This sequence encodes CASSLGPSGSSYEQYF. The V call is TRBV7-2, the J call TRBJ2-7, with 7 bases identical to TRBD2. The CDR3 is 16 amino acids. Germline V gene lookup returns CDR1 SGHTA and CDR2 FQGNSA. V was clipped by 1 base and J by 1 base; unmatched bases: 7.

This sequence joins TRBV5-1 and TRBJ2-5; 9 positions match TRBD2. Unmatched junction bases numbered 11, after V lost 6 bases and J lost 2 bases. This CDR3 has 16 residues. Germline CDR1 SGHRS, CDR2 YFSETQ. This chain's CDR3 is CASIPGVTSGQETQYF. The CDR3 DNA is TGCGCCAGCATCCCGGGGGTTACTAGCGGGCAAGAGACCCAGTACTTC.

V usage is TRBV4-1 and J usage is TRBJ2-3, with TRBD2 matching 13 bases. The CDR3 is made up of 20 amino acids. From germline, CDR1 is MGHRA and CDR2 YSYEKL. With V trimmed by 1 base and J by 6 bases, 16 bases remained unmatched. CDR3 loop: CASSQVDHSGTSGTRDTQYF. The DNA of the CDR3 is TGCGCCAGCAGCCAAGTGGACCATTCCGGGACTAGCGGGACGCGGGATACGCAGTATTTT.

The CDR3: CASKGTVYSNQPQHF. The CDR3, as DNA: TGTGCCAGCAAGGGGACAGTGTATAGCAATCAGCCCCAGCATTTT. The chain links TRBV2 to TRBJ1-5, with 7 bases identical to TRBD1. This CDR3 has 15 residues. Unmatched junction bases numbered 6, after V lost 7 bases and J lost 0 bases. Germline V gene data show CDR1 as SNHLY and CDR2 as FYNNEI.

The V gene is TRBV2, the J gene TRBJ2-1, with TRBD1 matching 10 bases. Trimming took 7 bases from V and 7 from J; bases not matched to a gene: 4. This CDR3 contains 13 residues. The V gene's germline CDR1 is SNHLY and CDR2 FYNNEI. The CDR3 DNA reads as TGTGCCAGCACCCGGGGACAGGGGAATGAGCAGTTCTTC. The encoded protein is CASTRGQGNEQFF.

The chain is built from TRBV7-3 and TRBJ2-3, with D possibly being TRBD2 (6 bases). This CDR3 has 15 amino acids. Trimming left V 4 bases short and J 2 bases short, with 13 bases between. The V gene's germline CDR1 is SGHTA and CDR2 FQGTGA. The CDR3 coding sequence is TGTGCCAGCAGCTCTGGTGGAGGGACCACAGATACGCAGTATTTT. Its protein is CASSSGGGTTDTQYF.

CDR3 residues: CAWADRQETQYF. The CDR3 DNA follows: TGTGCCTGGGCCGACAGGCAAGAGACCCAGTACTTC. The chain combines TRBV30 with TRBJ2-5; D might be TRBD1 (6 bases). Germline loops: CDR1 GTSNPN, CDR2 SVGIG (reference sequence). V gave up 5 bases and J gave up 2 bases, with 9 bases separating them. This CDR3 has 12 amino acids. Using reference TRBV30 and TRBJ2-5 for the parts outside the CDR3, the full variable domain is SQTIHQWPATLVQPVGSPLSLECTVEGTSNPNLYWYRQAAGRGLQLLFYSVGIGQISSEVPQNLSASRPQDRQFILSSKKLLLSDSGFYLCAWADRQETQYFGPGTRLLVL.

In its sample, this clone was seen a few times. CDR3 loop: CSVEYVTGTYGYTF. The CDR3 bases are TGCAGCGTTGAATATGTGACAGGGACGTATGGCTACACCTTC. The gene calls are TRBV29-1 and TRBJ1-2; TRBD1 matches 7 bases. Germline lookup yields CDR1 SQVTM and CDR2 ANQGSEA. Losses at the gene ends were 2 bases for V and 5 bases for J; bases not matched to a gene: 8. The CDR3 length is 14 residues.

The chain combines TRBV19 with TRBJ2-1; D gene uncertain. This CDR3 contains 16 residues. The ends were cut back, 0 bases at V and 4 bases at J, with 13 bases in the middle. Germline V lookup: CDR1 LNHDA, CDR2 SQIVND (reference sequence). CDR3: CASSIDAGPPYNEQFF. The DNA for the CDR3 is TGTGCCAGTAGTATAGATGCCGGTCCCCCATACAATGAGCAGTTCTTC.

The V and J genes are TRBV18 and TRBJ2-7, with D maybe TRBD2 (6 bases). CDR1 and CDR2 from the germline V gene are KGHSH and LQKENI. The CDR3 totals 15 residues. Trimming removed 0 bases from V and 4 bases from J, with 13 bases in between. In DNA, the CDR3 is TGTGCCAGCTCACCACCGCGAGGGAGGAATTACGAGCAGTACTTC. As protein: CASSPPRGRNYEQYF.

The rearrangement uses TRBV5-1 and TRBJ1-1; D possibly corresponds to TRBD1 (6 bases). The CDR3 length is 15 residues. Germline CDR1 SGHRS, CDR2 YFSETQ. Trimming took off 4 bases at V and 1 base at J, with 14 bases between the two ends. The CDR3 DNA sequence: TGCGCCAGCAGCCCCACACAGGGAAAGAACACTGAAGCTTTCTTT. Translating it yields CASSPTQGKNTEAFF.

The rearrangement links TRBV7-3 to TRBJ1-1, with 7 bases identical to TRBD1. The V gene's germline CDR1 is SGHTA and CDR2 FQGTGA. The CDR3 sequence is 15 residues long. V trimming: 4 bases; J trimming: 6 bases; junction bases outside the gene matches: 11. The CDR3 sequence: CASSSSTGMVSEAFF. The CDR3 DNA sequence: TGTGCCAGCAGCTCTTCGACAGGGATGGTCTCTGAAGCTTTCTTT. The whole variable domain, remainder taken from reference TRBV7-3 and TRBJ1-1, is GAGVSQTPSNKVTEKGKYVELRCDPISGHTALYWYRQSLGQGPEFLIYFQGTGAADDSGLPNDRFFAVRPEGSVSTLKIQRTERGDSAVYLCASSSSTGMVSEAFFGQGTRLTVV.

The genes are TRBV11-2 and TRBJ1-2; 10 nucleotides match TRBD1. The junction had 9 bases not matched to a gene; V was cut back by 5 bases and J by 0 bases. The CDR3 length is 17 residues. The germline V gene encodes CDR1 SGHAT and CDR2 FQNNGV. In nucleotides, the CDR3 is TGTGCCAGCAGCCAACCGGGACAGGGGATATCTAACTATGGCTACACCTTC. It encodes CASSQPGQGISNYGYTF. Supplemented by reference TRBV11-2 and TRBJ1-2, the full variable domain reads EAGVAQSPRYKIIEKRQSVAFWCNPISGHATLYWYQQILGQGPKLLIQFQNNGVVDDSQLPKDRFSAERLKGVDSTLKIQPAKLEDSAVYLCASSQPGQGISNYGYTFGSGTRLTVV.

This sequence joins TRBV5-1 and TRBJ1-4; D not certain. Germline loops: CDR1 SGHRS, CDR2 YFSETQ. V dropped 7 bases and J dropped 5 bases, with 15 bases sitting between them. This CDR3 has 14 amino acids. This chain's CDR3 is CASALGRSNEKLFF. DNA for the CDR3: TGCGCCAGCGCCTTGGGCAGATCCAATGAAAAACTGTTTTTT.

The chain links TRBV7-2 to TRBJ2-2, with 8 bases that match TRBD1. The CDR3 has 15 amino acids. V shed 2 bases, J shed 4 bases, and the junction held 3 bases outside the gene matches. CDR1 SGHTA and CDR2 FQGNSA come from the germline V gene. The chain's CDR3 is CASSLRTGRTGELFF. The CDR3 DNA reads as TGTGCCAGCAGCTTAAGGACAGGGCGCACCGGGGAGCTGTTTTTT. Complete variable domain (other parts from reference TRBV7-2 and TRBJ2-2): GAGVSQSPSNKVTEKGKDVELRCDPISGHTALYWYRQSLGQGLEFLIYFQGNSAPDKSGLPSDRFSAERTGGSVSTLTIQRTQQEDSAVYLCASSLRTGRTGELFFGEGSRLTVL.

This chain uses TRBV29-1 with TRBJ1-1; 8 positions match TRBD1. From germline, CDR1 is SQVTM and CDR2 ANQGSEA. Unmatched junction bases numbered 5, after V lost 7 bases and J lost 1 base. This CDR3 comprises 13 residues. This CDR3 reads CSATGTGNTEAFF. CDR3 DNA: TGCAGCGCTACCGGGACAGGGAACACTGAAGCTTTCTTT.

This chain's CDR3 is CASSLNRAQPQHF. The DNA for the CDR3 is TGTGCCAGCAGCCTCAACAGGGCCCAGCCCCAGCATTTT. This chain links TRBV3-1 (or the pseudogene TRBV3-2) with TRBJ1-5; possibly TRBD1 for D (6 bases). CDR3 length: 13 amino acids. Trimming took 4 bases from V and 7 from J, leaving 11 bases between them. Germline V CDR1 and CDR2: LGHDT, YNNKEL (reference sequence).

This clone was seen a single time. The chain links TRBV28 to TRBJ1-1, with a possible D match to TRBD1 (5 bases). CDR1 and CDR2 (germline): MDHEN, SYDVKM. Deletions cut 9 bases from V and 4 bases from J, with 15 bases between. The length of the CDR3 is 13 residues. The chain's CDR3 is CASLIRTSTEAFF. DNA for the CDR3: TGTGCCAGTCTCATCCGGACAAGCACTGAAGCTTTCTTT.

V and J are TRBV11-1 and TRBJ2-7; 9 nucleotides align to TRBD2. There are 15 residues in the CDR3. From germline, CDR1 is SGHAT and CDR2 FQDESV (reference sequence). V trimming: 4 bases; J trimming: 5 bases; junction bases outside the gene matches: 9. The CDR3 coding sequence is TGTGCCAGCAGCTGGCGGGAGGGGTTGTTGGACGAGCAGTACTTC. Its protein product is CASSWREGLLDEQYF.